This T cell receptor (beta chain) emerged from a study of T cell clonality in common variable immunodeficiency. V shed 0 bases and J shed 1 base, with 12 bases lying between them. The CDR3 has 16 amino acids. The germline V gene has CDR1 LNHDA and CDR2 SQIVND (reference sequence). Heparinized whole blood, about 5 to 8.5 ml, came from each donor. This clone was seen at least ten times. Coverage ceases 3 residues before the CDR3 finishes, and the germline J gene fills in the end. Method: immunoSEQ multiplex PCR; TCRdb's copy keeps in-frame clones and lacks some. The sample yields 80,000 or so clones, without any singletons.

The TCR comes from a person aged 18 to 75 in good health. Sequencing input: peripheral blood mononuclear cells. The chain carries TRBV19 and TRBJ1-1; D remains unclear. This CDR3 reads CASSIESGKPNTEAFF. The sequenced CDR3 bases are TGTGCCAGTAGTATAGAATCGGGGAAGCCGAACACTGAA.